Below are 20 T cell receptor beta chains sequenced from a single sample in a study of cytomegalovirus exposure and HLA in healthy donors. This PCR relied on a set of 60 Vbeta primers and 13 Jbeta primers. Profiling relied on immunoSEQ multiplex PCR, and the TCRdb table lists in-frame clones only, not all of them. This sample has about 150,000 clones, with around two thirds found just once. The sample taken for sequencing was PBMCs. The receptors derive from a man under 40 in good health and CMV-seropositive.

This chain joins TRBV23-1 and TRBJ2-5; TRBD2 might be the D (5 bases). The J call is doubtful: the DNA matches TRBJ2-7 better. TRBV23-1 is flagged as an ORF with uncertain function. This CDR3 contains 18 residues. CDR3 nucleotides: TGCGCCAGCAGTCAATTTCGAGGGCCCGTTTTTTGCCCCTACGAGCAGTACTTC. This codes for CASSQFRGPVFCPYEQYF.

This clone was found once. This chain connects TRBV28 to TRBJ2-2, with D perhaps TRBD1 (6 bases). The length of the CDR3 is 14 residues. Germline V gene sequence: CDR1 MDHEN, CDR2 SYDVKM. Trimming stripped 5 bases from V and 7 bases from J, with 14 bases between. This CDR3 reads CASSITGTLGELFF. CDR3 nucleotide sequence: TGTGCCAGCAGTATCACCGGGACACTCGGGGAGCTGTTTTTT.

The gene calls are TRBV11-3 and TRBJ2-3; possibly TRBD2 for D (6 bases). The germline V gene encodes CDR1 SGHNT and CDR2 YENEEA. This CDR3 spans 15 amino acids. Trimming left V 3 bases short and J 4 bases short, with 14 bases between. CDR3: CASSFLSGVSDTQYF. In DNA, the CDR3 is TGTGCCAGCAGCTTTCTGTCGGGAGTATCAGATACGCAGTATTTT.

In its sample, this clone was seen a few times. The chain links TRBV4-2 to TRBJ2-1; 7 bases align to TRBD2. In germline, CDR1 is LGHNA, CDR2 YNFKEQ. The CDR3 runs to 14 residues. After removal of 5 bases from V and 4 bases from J, the junction contained 5 bases not matched to a gene. CDR3 residues: CASSTLGGYNEQFF. CDR3 bases: TGTGCCAGCAGCACACTGGGGGGGTACAATGAGCAGTTCTTC.

This clone was observed once. The genes are TRBV10-3 and TRBJ1-2, with D possibly TRBD1 on 6 matching bases. Germline V gene lookup returns CDR1 ENHRY and CDR2 SYGVKD. This CDR3 has 17 amino acids. V was pared by 4 bases and J by 6 bases, with 24 bases between. The CDR3 nucleotides are TGTGCCATCAGTGCTACAGCAAACCCAGGGGTGTATGATGGCTACACCTTC. Its protein product is CAISATANPGVYDGYTF.

V usage is TRBV10-3 and J usage is TRBJ1-6; possibly TRBD1 for D (5 bases). Germline V gene data show CDR1 as ENHRY and CDR2 as SYGVKD. Trimming stripped 9 bases from V and 9 bases from J, with 12 bases between. CDR3 size: 12 residues. This CDR3 is CAIRDLSSPLHF. The DNA for the CDR3 is TGTGCCATTCGGGACTTGAGTTCACCCCTCCACTTT.

This clone has just a few counts. The V and J genes are TRBV5-6 and TRBJ2-3; TRBD2 might be the D (5 bases). V was cut by 4 bases and J by 4 bases, with 22 bases left in between. In germline, CDR1 is SGHDT, CDR2 YYEEEE. The CDR3 has 17 amino acids. CDR3 DNA: TGTGCCAGCAGCGCTGGCTTCACTAGTCTTGGTGCAGATACGCAGTATTTT. It yields the protein CASSAGFTSLGADTQYF.

The chain has TRBV9 and TRBJ1-2; D is undetermined. CDR1 is SGDLS, CDR2 YYNGEE, per germline. V was clipped by 0 bases and J by 6 bases, with 9 bases between them. The CDR3 is 13 residues long. CDR3 nucleotides: TGTGCCAGCAGCGTAGTGGGAGGGCATGGCTACACCTTC. Protein: CASSVVGGHGYTF.

This chain connects TRBV30 to TRBJ2-3; 7 nucleotides line up with TRBD1. Looked up from germline, CDR1 is GTSNPN and CDR2 is SVGIG (reference sequence). There are 14 residues in the CDR3. J was trimmed by 1 base and V by 5 bases; bases with no gene match: 6. The CDR3 DNA is TGTGCCTGGGTCTCCGGGACAGGCACAGATACGCAGTATTTT. As protein: CAWVSGTGTDTQYF.

The chain uses TRBV27 and TRBJ1-6, with a weak D call TRBD1 (6 bases). Trimming removed 9 bases from V and 7 bases from J, with 22 bases in between. The CDR3 covers 16 residues. Per the germline V gene, CDR1 is MNHEY and CDR2 is SMNVEV (reference sequence). CDR3 sequence (DNA): TGTGCCAGAGGGCTGTGTGTCAGGGGTTGCAATTCACCCCTCCACTTT. Amino acids: CARGLCVRGCNSPLHF.

The chain combines TRBV11-2 with TRBJ2-2, with 9 bases identical to TRBD1. CDR3 length equals 17 residues. CDR1 is SGHAT and CDR2 is FQNNGV in the germline V gene. J was trimmed by 6 bases and V by 5 bases; bases with no gene match: 13. The CDR3 sequence: CASSQTQQGAKAGELFF. The CDR3 DNA sequence: TGTGCCAGCAGCCAAACACAACAGGGGGCTAAGGCCGGGGAGCTGTTTTTT.

The rearrangement uses TRBV11-2 and TRBJ1-3; 8 bases are a match to TRBD1. This CDR3 has 15 residues. Trimming at V came to 5 bases and at J to 2 bases, leaving 5 bases not matched to a gene. The germline CDR1 and CDR2 sequences are SGHAT and FQNNGV. The CDR3 nucleotides are TGTGCCAGCAGCACACAGGGGGGCACTGGAAACACCATATATTTT. Translating gives CASSTQGGTGNTIYF.

The chain uses TRBV5-4 and TRBJ1-5; D is ambiguous. This CDR3 has 13 amino acids. Germline CDR1 reads SGHNT; CDR2 reads YYREEE (reference sequence). Trimming removed 4 bases from V and 0 bases from J, with 5 bases in between. CDR3 loop: CASSIGSNQPQHF. Written as DNA, the CDR3 is TGTGCCAGCAGCATCGGTAGCAATCAGCCCCAGCATTTT.

The chain is built from TRBV19 and TRBJ2-2; 11 bases fit TRBD2. Germline V gives CDR1 LNHDA, CDR2 SQIVND (reference sequence). The J segment lost 7 bases and the V segment lost 5 bases, leaving 15 bases of the junction unmatched. This CDR3 comprises 18 residues. The CDR3 loop is CASSLGFGTSGTGGELFF. DNA of the CDR3: TGTGCCAGTAGTCTGGGTTTTGGGACTAGCGGTACTGGCGGGGAGCTGTTTTTT.

The rearrangement joins TRBV10-3 to TRBJ2-2; 9 bases are a match to TRBD1. Germline CDR1 and CDR2: ENHRY and SYGVKD. CDR3 size: 17 residues. The V gene end was trimmed by 4 bases and the J gene end by 2 bases; junction bases not matched to a gene: 8. The CDR3 region has the DNA TGTGCCATCAGTGTGAAATGGACAGGGGCCAACACCGGGGAGCTGTTTTTT. Translating it yields CAISVKWTGANTGELFF.

The CDR3 is CAWSYRDRDGYTF. The CDR3 DNA sequence: TGTGCCTGGAGTTATCGGGACAGGGATGGCTACACCTTC. The V and J genes are TRBV30 and TRBJ1-2, with 9 positions matching TRBD1. From germline, CDR1 is GTSNPN and CDR2 SVGIG (reference sequence). CDR3 length equals 13 residues. J lost 6 bases, V lost 2 bases, and 4 bases had no gene match.

The chain uses TRBV7-9 and TRBJ2-1, with TRBD2 matching over 9 bases. This CDR3 is 12 amino acids long. The V gene end was trimmed by 3 bases and the J gene end by 9 bases; junction bases not matched to a gene: 0. CDR1 is SEHNR, CDR2 FQNEAQ, per germline (reference sequence). Written as DNA, the CDR3 is TGTGCCAGCAGCTTTAGCGGGAGTGAGCAGTTCTTC. Amino acids: CASSFSGSEQFF.

The V gene is TRBV5-1, the J gene TRBJ2-1; 16 nucleotides match TRBD2. Germline CDR1 reads SGHRS; CDR2 reads YFSETQ. Trimming cost V 3 bases and J 11 bases; bases outside gene matches: 14. The CDR3 loop spans 18 amino acids. CDR3 in amino acids: CASSWGTSGRADLFKQFF. As DNA, the CDR3 is TGCGCCAGCAGCTGGGGGACTAGCGGGAGGGCCGACCTATTTAAGCAGTTCTTC. The full variable domain, rest sourced from reference TRBV5-1 and TRBJ2-1, is KAGVTQTPRYLIKTRGQQVTLSCSPISGHRSVSWYQQTPGQGLQFLFEYFSETQRNKGNFPGRFSGRQFSNSRSEMNVSTLELGDSALYLCASSWGTSGRADLFKQFFGPGTRLTVL.

The rearrangement links TRBV7-9 to TRBJ1-2; weak D call: TRBD1 (5 bases). This CDR3 is built from 14 residues. The V gene's germline CDR1 is SEHNR and CDR2 FQNEAQ (reference sequence). V dropped 4 bases and J dropped 4 bases, with 13 bases sitting between them. The CDR3 sequence is CASSSQGFSYGYTF. For the CDR3, the DNA is TGTGCCAGCAGCTCTCAGGGCTTTAGCTATGGCTACACCTTC.

The chain couples TRBV6-6 to TRBJ2-2; TRBD2 matches at 7 bases. After removal of 5 bases from V and 4 bases from J, the junction contained 7 bases not matched to a gene. The CDR3 extends over 15 amino acids. CDR1 is MNHNY, CDR2 SVGAGI, per germline (reference sequence). The CDR3 loop reads CASSPRTSGTGELFF. The CDR3 region has the DNA TGTGCCAGCAGTCCACGGACTAGTGGCACCGGGGAGCTGTTTTTT.